The present T cell receptor (beta chain) was sequenced within a study of cytomegalovirus exposure and HLA in healthy donors. CDR1 and CDR2 from the germline V gene are SNHLY and FYNNEI. This CDR3 has 14 amino acids. V gave up 6 bases and J gave up 5 bases, with 17 bases separating them. As regards this clone: Its antigen remains unidentified.

Study conclusions and caveats: Most TCR sequences were seen very rarely across donors, but some public TCRs occurred in many. Published work reported that the classifier diagnosed cytomegalovirus status with high specificity and sensitivity. The finding came from a later analysis; first-cohort TCR clusters tended to co-occur in the roughly 110 validation repertoires.

Some clones are missing from TCRdb's copy, which holds only in-frame ones; the method was immunoSEQ multiplex PCR. Altogether some 150,000 clones are present, around 88% being singletons, with the ten largest covering around 22%. The sequence came from a man aged 18 to 30 in good health and CMV-seropositive. The sequenced sample consisted of PBMCs. V gene TRBV2 combines with J gene TRBJ2-7, with a weak D call TRBD2 (6 bases). The chain's CDR3 is CASRGTPGRNEQYF. The CDR3 DNA is TGTGCCAGCAGGGGGACTCCTGGACGGAACGAGCAGTACTTC.